This T cell receptor beta chain was found in a study of cytomegalovirus exposure and HLA in healthy donors. The PCR used 60 Vbeta and 13 Jbeta primers. TCRdb's table, derived via immunoSEQ multiplex PCR, lists solely in-frame clones and lacks some. The table has approximately 160,000 clones, approximately 71% seen once. Study-level results: Later genetic work tied a missense DCLRE1C variant to beta-chain V and J trimming.

Regarding this clone: Its specificity is not known.

The CDR3 extends over 13 amino acids. The germline V and J ends were trimmed by 5 bases and 7 bases, with 12 bases remaining between them. Germline values: CDR1 MNHEY, CDR2 SMNVEV (reference sequence). The sequenced material came from PBMCs. The sequence derives from a man aged 50-60 years in good health and CMV-seronegative. The chain links TRBV27 to TRBJ1-5; D remains unclear. The CDR3 DNA is TGTGCCAGCAGTAGGAGGGAAGGACAGCCCCAGCATTTT. The encoded protein is CASSRREGQPQHF.